This T cell receptor beta chain was identified in a study of blood T cell repertoires in COVID-19. On the study more broadly: From T cells, B-cell-depleted T cells, or PBMCs came the material, which was cDNA or gDNA.

Unmatched junction bases numbered 6, after V lost 6 bases and J lost 15 bases. Germline CDR1 reads SQVTM; CDR2 reads ANQGSEA. The CDR3 extends over 12 amino acids. The protocol was immunoSEQ multiplex PCR, while the TCRdb copy is restricted to in-frame clones and leaves out a portion. The profile shows roughly 320,000 clones, 70% to 90% of them singletons. This receptor was taken from a woman between 50 and 59 years old with COVID-19, enrolled during active disease. V usage is TRBV29-1 and J usage is TRBJ2-1, with 15 bases fitting TRBD2. The source material was peripheral blood. The CDR3 coding sequence is TGCAGCGTGACGGGACTAGCGGGAGGTGGGTTCTTC. Translation: CSVTGLAGGGFF.